The entry below gives a single TCR beta chain sequence along with its context. The antigen is unknown. The sample comes from a study of blood T cells in healthy people across ages. PCR was performed a second time for roughly 7 to 12 cycles using a sample-barcoded 5' primer and a J-beta primer mix. From the 5' RACE reads, TCRdb called clonotypes with MiXCR, one entry per CDR3 protein. The table includes over 950,000 distinct CDR3 sequences, around two fifths detected once. Trimming removed 5 bases from V and 5 bases from J; junction bases left unmatched: 8. CDR1 and CDR2 from the germline V gene are SGHVS and FQNEAQ. CDR3 length equals 15 residues. General study points: Diversity was higher, and naive CD4+ cells more numerous, in long-lived donors than in aged donors. Getting older went along with TCR beta diversity per million T cells dropping roughly linearly. Estimated diversity across one million T cells was deemed an underestimate.

The source of this sequence is a man in his late teens or twenties in good health. The V and J genes are TRBV7-8 and TRBJ1-4; 7 bases are a match to TRBD1. Material for sequencing was blood. CDR3 loop: CASSQRDSPNEKLFF. In nucleotides, the CDR3 is TGTGCCAGCAGCCAAAGGGACAGCCCCAATGAAAAACTGTTTTTT.